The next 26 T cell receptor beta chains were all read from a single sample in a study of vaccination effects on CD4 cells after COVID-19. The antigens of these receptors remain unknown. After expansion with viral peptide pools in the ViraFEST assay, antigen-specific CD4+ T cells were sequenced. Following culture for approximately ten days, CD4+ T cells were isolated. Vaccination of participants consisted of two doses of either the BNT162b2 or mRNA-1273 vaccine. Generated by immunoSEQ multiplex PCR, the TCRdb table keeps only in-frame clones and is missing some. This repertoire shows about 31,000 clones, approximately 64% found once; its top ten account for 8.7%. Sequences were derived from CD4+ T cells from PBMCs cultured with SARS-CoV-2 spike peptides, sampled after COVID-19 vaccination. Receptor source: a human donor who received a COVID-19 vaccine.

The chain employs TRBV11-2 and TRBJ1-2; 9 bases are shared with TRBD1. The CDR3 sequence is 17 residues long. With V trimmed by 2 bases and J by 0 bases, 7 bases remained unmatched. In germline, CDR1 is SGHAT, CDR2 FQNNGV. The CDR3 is CASSLRDRVLANYGYTF. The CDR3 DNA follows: TGTGCCAGCAGCTTACGGGACAGGGTTTTAGCTAACTATGGCTACACCTTC.

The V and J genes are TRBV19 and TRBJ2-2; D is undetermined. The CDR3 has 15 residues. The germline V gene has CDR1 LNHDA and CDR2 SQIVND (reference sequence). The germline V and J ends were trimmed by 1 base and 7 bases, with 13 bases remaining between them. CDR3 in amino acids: CASSIVSGFVGELFF. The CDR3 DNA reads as TGTGCCAGTAGTATAGTGTCTGGGTTCGTCGGGGAGCTGTTTTTT.

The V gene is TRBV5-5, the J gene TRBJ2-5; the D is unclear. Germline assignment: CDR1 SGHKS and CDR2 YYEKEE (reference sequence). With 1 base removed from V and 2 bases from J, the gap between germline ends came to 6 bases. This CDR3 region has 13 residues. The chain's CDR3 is CASSLHPQETQYF. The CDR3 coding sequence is TGTGCCAGCAGCTTGCACCCACAAGAGACCCAGTACTTC.

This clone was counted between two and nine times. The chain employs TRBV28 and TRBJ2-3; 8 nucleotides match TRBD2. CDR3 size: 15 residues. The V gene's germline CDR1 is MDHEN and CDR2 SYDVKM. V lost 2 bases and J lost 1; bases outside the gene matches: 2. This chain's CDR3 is CASSLAGGRTDTQYF. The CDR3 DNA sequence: TGTGCCAGCAGTTTAGCGGGAGGCCGCACAGATACGCAGTATTTT.

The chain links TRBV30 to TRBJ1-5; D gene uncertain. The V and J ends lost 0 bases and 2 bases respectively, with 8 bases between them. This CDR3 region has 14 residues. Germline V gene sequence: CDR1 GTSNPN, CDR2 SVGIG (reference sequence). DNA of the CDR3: TGTGCCTGGAGTGTTCTTCTTGGCAATCAGCCCCAGCATTTT. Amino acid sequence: CAWSVLLGNQPQHF.

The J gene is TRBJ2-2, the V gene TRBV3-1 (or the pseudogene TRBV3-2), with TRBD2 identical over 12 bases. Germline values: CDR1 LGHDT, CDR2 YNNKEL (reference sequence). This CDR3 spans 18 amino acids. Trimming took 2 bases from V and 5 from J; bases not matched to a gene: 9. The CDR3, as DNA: TGTGCCAGCAGCCAACCGACTAGCGGGGGCCTAAAGACCGGGGAGCTGTTTTTT. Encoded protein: CASSQPTSGGLKTGELFF.

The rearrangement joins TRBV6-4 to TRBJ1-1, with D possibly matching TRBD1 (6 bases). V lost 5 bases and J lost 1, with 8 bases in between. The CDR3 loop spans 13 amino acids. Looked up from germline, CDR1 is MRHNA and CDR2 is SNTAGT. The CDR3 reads CASSLDRNTEAFF. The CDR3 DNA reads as TGTGCCAGCAGTTTGGACAGGAACACTGAAGCTTTCTTT.

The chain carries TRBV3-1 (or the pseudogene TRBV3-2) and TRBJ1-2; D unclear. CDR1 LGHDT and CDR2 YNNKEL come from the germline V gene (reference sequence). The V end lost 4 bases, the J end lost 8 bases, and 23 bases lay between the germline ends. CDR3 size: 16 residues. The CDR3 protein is CASSPAGTVEAIGYTF. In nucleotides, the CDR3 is TGTGCCAGCAGCCCGGCCGGTACTGTGGAGGCTATCGGCTACACCTTC.

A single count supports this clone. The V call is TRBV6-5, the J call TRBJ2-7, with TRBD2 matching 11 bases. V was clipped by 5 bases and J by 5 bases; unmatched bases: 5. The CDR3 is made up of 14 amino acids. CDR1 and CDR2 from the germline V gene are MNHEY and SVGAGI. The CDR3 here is CASSPVLAGDEQYF. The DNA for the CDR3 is TGTGCCAGCAGTCCCGTACTAGCGGGAGACGAGCAGTACTTC.

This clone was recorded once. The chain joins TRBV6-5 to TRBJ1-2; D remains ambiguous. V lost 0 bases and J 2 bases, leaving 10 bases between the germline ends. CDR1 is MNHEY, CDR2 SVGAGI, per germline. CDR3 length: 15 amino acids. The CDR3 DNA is TGTGCCAGCAGTTACTCGAGCCTCTCGAACTATGGCTACACCTTC. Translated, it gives CASSYSSLSNYGYTF.

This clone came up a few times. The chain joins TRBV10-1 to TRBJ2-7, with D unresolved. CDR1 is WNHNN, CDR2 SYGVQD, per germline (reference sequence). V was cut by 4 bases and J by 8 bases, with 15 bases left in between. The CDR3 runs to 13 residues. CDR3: CASSGPSTGKQYF. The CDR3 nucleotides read TGCGCCAGCAGTGGGCCCTCTACGGGCAAGCAGTACTTC.

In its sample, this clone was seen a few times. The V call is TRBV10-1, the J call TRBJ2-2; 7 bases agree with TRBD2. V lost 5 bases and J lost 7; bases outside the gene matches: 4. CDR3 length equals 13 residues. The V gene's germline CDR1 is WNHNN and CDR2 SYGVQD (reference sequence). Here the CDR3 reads CASSPSGGGELFF. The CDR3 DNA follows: TGCGCCAGCAGTCCTAGCGGAGGCGGGGAGCTGTTTTTT.

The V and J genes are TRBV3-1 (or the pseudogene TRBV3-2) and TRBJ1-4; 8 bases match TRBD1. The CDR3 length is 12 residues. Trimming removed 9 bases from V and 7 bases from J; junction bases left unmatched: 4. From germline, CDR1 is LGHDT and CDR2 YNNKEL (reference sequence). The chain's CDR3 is CASTGTGEKLFF. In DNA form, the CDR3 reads TGTGCCAGTACCGGGACAGGTGAAAAACTGTTTTTT.

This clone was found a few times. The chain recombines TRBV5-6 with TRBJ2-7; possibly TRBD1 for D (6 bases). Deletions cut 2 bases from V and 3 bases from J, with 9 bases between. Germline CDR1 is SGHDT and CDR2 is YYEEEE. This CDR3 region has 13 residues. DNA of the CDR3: TGTGCCAGCAGCTTTCAGGGGAGCTACGAGCAGTACTTC. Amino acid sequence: CASSFQGSYEQYF. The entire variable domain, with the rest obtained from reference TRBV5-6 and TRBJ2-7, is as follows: DAGVTQSPTHLIKTRGQQVTLRCSPKSGHDTVSWYQQALGQGPQFIFQYYEEEERQRGNFPDRFSGHQFPNYSSELNVNALLLGDSALYLCASSFQGSYEQYFGPGTRLTVT.

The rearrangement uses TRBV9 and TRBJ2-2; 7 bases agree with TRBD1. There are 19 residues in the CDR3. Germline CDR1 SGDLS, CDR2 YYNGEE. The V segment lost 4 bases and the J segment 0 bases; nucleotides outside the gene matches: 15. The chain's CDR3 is CASSPPLRRGRPNTGELFF. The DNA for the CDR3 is TGTGCCAGCAGCCCACCCCTCCGAAGGGGGCGGCCGAACACCGGGGAGCTGTTTTTT.

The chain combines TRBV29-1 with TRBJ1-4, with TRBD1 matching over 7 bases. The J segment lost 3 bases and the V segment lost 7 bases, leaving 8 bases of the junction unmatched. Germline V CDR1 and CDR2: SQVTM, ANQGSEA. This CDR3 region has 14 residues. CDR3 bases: TGCAGCGGTATAACCGGGACAGCTAATGAAAAACTGTTTTTT. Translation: CSGITGTANEKLFF.

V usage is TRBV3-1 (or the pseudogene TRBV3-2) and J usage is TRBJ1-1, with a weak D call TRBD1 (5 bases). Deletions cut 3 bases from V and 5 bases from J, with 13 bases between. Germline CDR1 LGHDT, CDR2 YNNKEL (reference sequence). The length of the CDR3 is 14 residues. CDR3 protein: CASSQVQGWTEAFF. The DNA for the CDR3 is TGTGCCAGCAGCCAGGTCCAGGGTTGGACTGAAGCTTTCTTT.

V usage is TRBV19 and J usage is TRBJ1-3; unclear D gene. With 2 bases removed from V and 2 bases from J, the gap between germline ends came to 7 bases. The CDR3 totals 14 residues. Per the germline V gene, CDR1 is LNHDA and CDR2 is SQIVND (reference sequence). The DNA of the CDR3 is TGTGCCAGTAGTATACACGGGACTGGAAACACCATATATTTT. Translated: CASSIHGTGNTIYF.

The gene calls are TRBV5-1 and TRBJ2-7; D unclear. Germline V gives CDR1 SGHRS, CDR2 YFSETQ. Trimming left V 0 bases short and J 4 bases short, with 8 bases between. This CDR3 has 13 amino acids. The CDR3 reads CASSLGAEYEQYF. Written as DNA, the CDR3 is TGCGCCAGCAGCTTGGGAGCAGAATACGAGCAGTACTTC.

As DNA, the CDR3 is TGTGCCTGGAGTGTAGTTGAAAAACTGTTTTTT. Translated, it gives CAWSVVEKLFF. The chain uses TRBV30 and TRBJ1-4; D is undetermined. This CDR3 is built from 11 residues. Trimming shortened V by 0 bases and J by 7 bases, and 3 bases separated the two germline ends. Per germline, CDR1 GTSNPN and CDR2 SVGIG (reference sequence).

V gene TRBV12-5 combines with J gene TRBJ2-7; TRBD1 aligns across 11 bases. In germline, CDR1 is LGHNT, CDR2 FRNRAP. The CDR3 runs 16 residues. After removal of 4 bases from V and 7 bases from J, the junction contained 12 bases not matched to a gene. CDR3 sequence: CASGSGTGGVLEEQYF. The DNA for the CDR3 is TGTGCTAGTGGTTCCGGGACAGGGGGGGTTTTGGAGGAGCAGTACTTC.

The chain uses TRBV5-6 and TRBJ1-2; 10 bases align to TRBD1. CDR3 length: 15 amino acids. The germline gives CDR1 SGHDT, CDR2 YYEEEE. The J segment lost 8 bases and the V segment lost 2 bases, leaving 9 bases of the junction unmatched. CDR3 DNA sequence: TGTGCCAGCAGCTTTGATCGGACAGGGGGTTTGGGCTACACCTTC. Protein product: CASSFDRTGGLGYTF.

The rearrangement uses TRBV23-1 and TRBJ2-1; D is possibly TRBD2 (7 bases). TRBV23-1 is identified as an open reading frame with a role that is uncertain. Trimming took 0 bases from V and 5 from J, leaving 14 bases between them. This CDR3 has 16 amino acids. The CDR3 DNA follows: TGCGCCAGCAGTCAATCGAGGGAGGGGGTGCACAATGAGCAGTTCTTC. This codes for CASSQSREGVHNEQFF.

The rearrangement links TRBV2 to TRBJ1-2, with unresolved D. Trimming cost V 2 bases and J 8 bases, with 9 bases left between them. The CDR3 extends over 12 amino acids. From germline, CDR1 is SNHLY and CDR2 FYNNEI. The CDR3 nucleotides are TGTGCCAGCAGTGAACTTATCGGCGGCTACACCTTC. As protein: CASSELIGGYTF.

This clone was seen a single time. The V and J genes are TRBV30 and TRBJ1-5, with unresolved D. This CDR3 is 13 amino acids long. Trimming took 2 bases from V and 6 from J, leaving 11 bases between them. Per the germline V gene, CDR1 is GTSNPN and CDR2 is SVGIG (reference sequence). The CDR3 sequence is CAWSLGGPQPQHF. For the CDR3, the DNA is TGTGCCTGGAGTCTGGGCGGACCTCAGCCCCAGCATTTT.

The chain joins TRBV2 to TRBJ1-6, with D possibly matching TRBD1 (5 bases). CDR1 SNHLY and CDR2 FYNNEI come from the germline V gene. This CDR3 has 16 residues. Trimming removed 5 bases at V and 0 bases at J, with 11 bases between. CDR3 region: CASSRQRSSYNSPLHF. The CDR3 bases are TGTGCCAGCAGTCGACAGAGAAGCTCCTATAATTCACCCCTCCACTTT.